The 7 T cell receptor beta chains below were found in one sample sequenced in a study of blood T cell repertoires in COVID-19. Clones were sequenced by immunoSEQ multiplex PCR, and TCRdb holds only the in-frame ones, with some missing. The table shows tens of thousands of clones, with approximately 90% occurring only once. The sample was peripheral blood. All receptors come from a human donor in a cohort sampled during active COVID-19.

The chain joins TRBV19 to TRBJ2-7, with D perhaps matching TRBD1 (7 bases). In germline, CDR1 is LNHDA, CDR2 SQIVND (reference sequence). The V end lost 5 bases, the J end lost 0 bases, and 11 bases lay between the germline ends. This CDR3 has 14 residues. CDR3 nucleotides: TGTGCCAGTAGTGCCCAGGGGGGCTCCTACGAGCAGTACTTC. Translation: CASSAQGGSYEQYF.

The CDR3 DNA follows: TGTGCCATCGGATCGGCGGACAGGGTCTACAATGAGCAGTTCTTC. Its protein is CAIGSADRVYNEQFF. The V and J genes are TRBV10-3 and TRBJ2-1; TRBD1 aligns across 8 bases. There are 15 residues in the CDR3. V was clipped by 8 bases and J by 3 bases; unmatched bases: 9. Looked up from germline, CDR1 is ENHRY and CDR2 is SYGVKD.

This sequence joins TRBV9 and TRBJ2-2; no clear D gene. The germline V gene encodes CDR1 SGDLS and CDR2 YYNGEE. This CDR3 contains 15 residues. Trimming cost V 0 bases and J 1 base, with 7 bases left between them. DNA for the CDR3: TGTGCCAGCAGCGTAGGTACAATGAACACCGGGGAGCTGTTTTTT. Residues: CASSVGTMNTGELFF.

The chain couples TRBV5-4 to TRBJ2-3; 11 bases agree with TRBD2. Germline assignment: CDR1 SGHNT and CDR2 YYREEE (reference sequence). The ends lost 4 bases at V and 4 bases at J; junction bases unmatched: 11. CDR3 length: 17 amino acids. In DNA form, the CDR3 reads TGTGCCAGCAGCCAAACCACTAGCGGGAGTCAAGCAGATACGCAGTATTTT. It codes for CASSQTTSGSQADTQYF.

This chain connects TRBV11-2 to TRBJ2-1, with D perhaps TRBD2 (5 bases). The CDR3 has 12 residues. Germline loops: CDR1 SGHAT, CDR2 FQNNGV. Trimming took 10 bases from V and 4 from J, leaving 11 bases between them. CDR3 nucleotide sequence: TGTGCCATCGAAAGGAGGTACAATGAGCAGTTCTTC. Translating gives CAIERRYNEQFF.

This clone was seen a few times. The chain has TRBV2 and TRBJ2-7; 7 bases map to TRBD1. Trimming removed 6 bases from V and 6 bases from J; junction bases left unmatched: 11. This CDR3 contains 14 residues. Germline assignment: CDR1 SNHLY and CDR2 FYNNEI. CDR3 nucleotides: TGTGCCAGCAGACCCGGAACAGGGGCTGGCGAGCAGTACTTC. Protein product: CASRPGTGAGEQYF.

This sequence joins TRBV7-9 and TRBJ2-7, with TRBD2 matching 8 bases. The germline V gene has CDR1 SEHNR and CDR2 FQNEAQ (reference sequence). This CDR3 region has 15 residues. Trimming cost V 0 bases and J 7 bases; bases outside gene matches: 8. CDR3 bases: TGTGCCAGCAGCTTAGCGTCGGGAGGGAGTAAGGAGCAGTACTTC. Amino acids: CASSLASGGSKEQYF. Supplemented by reference TRBV7-9 and TRBJ2-7, the full variable domain reads DTGVSQNPRHKITKRGQNVTFRCDPISEHNRLYWYRQTLGQGPEFLTYFQNEAQLEKSRLLSDRFSAERPKGSFSTLEIQRTEQGDSAMYLCASSLASGGSKEQYFGPGTRLTVT.